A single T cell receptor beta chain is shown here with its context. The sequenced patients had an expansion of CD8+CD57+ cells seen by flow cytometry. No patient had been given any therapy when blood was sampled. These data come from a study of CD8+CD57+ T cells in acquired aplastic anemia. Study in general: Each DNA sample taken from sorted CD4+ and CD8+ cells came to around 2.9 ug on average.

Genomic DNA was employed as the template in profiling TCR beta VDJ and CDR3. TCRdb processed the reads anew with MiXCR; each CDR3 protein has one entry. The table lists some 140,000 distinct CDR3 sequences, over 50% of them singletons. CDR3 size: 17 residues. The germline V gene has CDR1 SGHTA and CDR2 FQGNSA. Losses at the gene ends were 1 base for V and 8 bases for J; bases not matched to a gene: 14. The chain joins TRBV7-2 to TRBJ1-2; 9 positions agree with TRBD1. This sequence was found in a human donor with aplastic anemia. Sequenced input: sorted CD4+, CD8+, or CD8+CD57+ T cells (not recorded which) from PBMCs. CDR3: CASSLGSGTGSNGGYTF. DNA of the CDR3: TGTGCCAGCAGCTTAGGCTCCGGGACAGGGTCGAATGGGGGCTACACCTTC.